This T cell receptor beta chain was sequenced for a study of shared clonotypes between healthy human individuals. TCRdb's table, derived via immunoSEQ multiplex PCR, lists solely in-frame clones and lacks some. The sample includes some 2.1 million clones, 90% to 95% of them seen just once. Material: naive CD4+ T cells sorted from blood. Subset given: CD45RA+ positively selected. The receptor was isolated from a man aged 18-30 years in good health.

The DNA of the CDR3 is TGTGCCAGTAGTATCACCGTTCATAGCAATCAGCCCCAGCATTTT. Protein: CASSITVHSNQPQHF. The chain has TRBV19 and TRBJ1-5, with D unclear. The CDR3 extends over 15 amino acids. V dropped 3 bases and J dropped 0 bases, with 9 bases sitting between them. CDR1 and CDR2 from the germline V gene are LNHDA and SQIVND (reference sequence). The variable domain in full, completed from reference TRBV19 and TRBJ1-5, reads DGGITQSPKYLFRKEGQNVTLSCEQNLNHDAMYWYRQDPGQGLRLIYYSQIVNDFQKGDIAEGYSVSREKKESFPLTVTSAQKNPTAFYLCASSITVHSNQPQHFGDGTRLSIL.